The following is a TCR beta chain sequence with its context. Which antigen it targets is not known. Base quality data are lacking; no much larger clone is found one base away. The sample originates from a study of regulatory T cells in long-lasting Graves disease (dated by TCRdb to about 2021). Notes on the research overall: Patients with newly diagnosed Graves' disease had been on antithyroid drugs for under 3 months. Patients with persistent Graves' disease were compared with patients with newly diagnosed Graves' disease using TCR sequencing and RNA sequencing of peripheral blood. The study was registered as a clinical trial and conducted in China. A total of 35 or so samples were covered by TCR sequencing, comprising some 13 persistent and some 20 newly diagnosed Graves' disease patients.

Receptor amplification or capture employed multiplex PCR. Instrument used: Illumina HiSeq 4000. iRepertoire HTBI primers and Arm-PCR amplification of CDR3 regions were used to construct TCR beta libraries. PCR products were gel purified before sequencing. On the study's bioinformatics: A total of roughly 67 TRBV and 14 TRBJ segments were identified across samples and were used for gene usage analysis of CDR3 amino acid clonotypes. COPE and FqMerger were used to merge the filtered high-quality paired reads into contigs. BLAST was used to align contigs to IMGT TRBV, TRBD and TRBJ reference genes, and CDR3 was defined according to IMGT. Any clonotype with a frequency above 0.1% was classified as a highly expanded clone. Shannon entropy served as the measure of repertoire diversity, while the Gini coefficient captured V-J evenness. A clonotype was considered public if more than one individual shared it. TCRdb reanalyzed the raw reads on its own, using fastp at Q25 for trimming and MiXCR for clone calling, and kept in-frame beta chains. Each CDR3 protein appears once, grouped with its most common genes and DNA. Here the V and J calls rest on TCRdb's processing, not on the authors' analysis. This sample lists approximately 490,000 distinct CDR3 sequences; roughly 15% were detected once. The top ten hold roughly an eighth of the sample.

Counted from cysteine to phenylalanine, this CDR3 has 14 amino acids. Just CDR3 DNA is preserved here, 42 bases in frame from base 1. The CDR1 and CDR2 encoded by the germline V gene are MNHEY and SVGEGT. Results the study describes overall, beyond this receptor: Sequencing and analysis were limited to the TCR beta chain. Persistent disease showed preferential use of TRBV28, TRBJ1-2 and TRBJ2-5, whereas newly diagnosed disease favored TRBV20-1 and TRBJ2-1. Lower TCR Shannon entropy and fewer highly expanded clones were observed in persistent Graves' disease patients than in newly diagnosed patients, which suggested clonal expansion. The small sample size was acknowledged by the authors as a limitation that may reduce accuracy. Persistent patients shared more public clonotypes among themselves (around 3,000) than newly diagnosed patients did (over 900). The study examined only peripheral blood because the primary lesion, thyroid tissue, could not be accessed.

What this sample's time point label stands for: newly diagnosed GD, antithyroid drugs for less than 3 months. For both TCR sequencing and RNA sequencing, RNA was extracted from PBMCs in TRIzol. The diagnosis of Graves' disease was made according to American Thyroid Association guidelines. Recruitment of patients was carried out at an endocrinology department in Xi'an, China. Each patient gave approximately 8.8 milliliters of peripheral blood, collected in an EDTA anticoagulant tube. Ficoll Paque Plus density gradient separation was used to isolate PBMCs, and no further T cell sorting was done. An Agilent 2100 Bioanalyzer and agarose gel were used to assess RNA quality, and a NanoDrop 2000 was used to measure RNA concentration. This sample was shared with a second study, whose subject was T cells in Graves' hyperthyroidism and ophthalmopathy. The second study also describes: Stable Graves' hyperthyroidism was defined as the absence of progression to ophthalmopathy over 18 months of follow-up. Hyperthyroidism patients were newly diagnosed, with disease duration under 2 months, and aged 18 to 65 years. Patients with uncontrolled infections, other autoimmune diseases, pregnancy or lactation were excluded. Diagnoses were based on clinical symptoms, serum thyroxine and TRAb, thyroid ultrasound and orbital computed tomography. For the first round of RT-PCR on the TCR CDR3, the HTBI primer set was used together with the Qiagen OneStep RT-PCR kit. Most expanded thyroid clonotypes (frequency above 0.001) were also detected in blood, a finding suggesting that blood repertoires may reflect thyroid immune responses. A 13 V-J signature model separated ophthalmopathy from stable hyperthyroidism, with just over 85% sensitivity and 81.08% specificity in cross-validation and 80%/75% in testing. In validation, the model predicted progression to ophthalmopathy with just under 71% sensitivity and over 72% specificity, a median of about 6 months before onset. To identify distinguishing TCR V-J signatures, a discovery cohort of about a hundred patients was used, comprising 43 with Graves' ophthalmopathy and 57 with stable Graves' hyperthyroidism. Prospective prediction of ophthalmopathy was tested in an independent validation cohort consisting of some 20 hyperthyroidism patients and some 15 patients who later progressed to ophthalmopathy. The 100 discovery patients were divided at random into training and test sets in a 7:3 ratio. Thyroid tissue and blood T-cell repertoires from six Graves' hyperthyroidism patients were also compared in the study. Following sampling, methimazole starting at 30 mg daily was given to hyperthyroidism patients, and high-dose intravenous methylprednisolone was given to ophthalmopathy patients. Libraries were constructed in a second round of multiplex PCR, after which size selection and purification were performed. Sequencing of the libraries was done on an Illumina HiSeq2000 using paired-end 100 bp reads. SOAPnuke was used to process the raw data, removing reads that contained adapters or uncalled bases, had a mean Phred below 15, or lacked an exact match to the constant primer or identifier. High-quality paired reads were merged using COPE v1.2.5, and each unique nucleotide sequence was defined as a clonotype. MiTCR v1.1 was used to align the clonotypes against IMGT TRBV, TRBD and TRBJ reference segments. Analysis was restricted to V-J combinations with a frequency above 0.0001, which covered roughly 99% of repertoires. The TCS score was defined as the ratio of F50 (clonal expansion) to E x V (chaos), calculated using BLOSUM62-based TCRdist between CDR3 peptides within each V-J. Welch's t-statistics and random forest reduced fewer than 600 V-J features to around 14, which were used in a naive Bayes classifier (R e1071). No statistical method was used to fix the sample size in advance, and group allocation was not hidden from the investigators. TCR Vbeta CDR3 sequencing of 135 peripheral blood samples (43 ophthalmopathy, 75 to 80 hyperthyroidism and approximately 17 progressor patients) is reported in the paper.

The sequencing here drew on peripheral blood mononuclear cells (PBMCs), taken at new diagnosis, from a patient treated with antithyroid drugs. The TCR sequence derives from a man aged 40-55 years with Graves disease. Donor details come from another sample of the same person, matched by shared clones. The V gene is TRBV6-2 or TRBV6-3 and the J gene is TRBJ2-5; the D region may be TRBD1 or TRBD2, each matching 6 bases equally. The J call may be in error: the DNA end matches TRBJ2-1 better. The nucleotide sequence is TGTGCCAGCAGTCACGACCCGGGGGCCCTTGAGCAGTTCTTC. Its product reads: CASSHDPGALEQFF.